This TCR beta chain came from a study of long-term antiretroviral therapy in people with HIV. Points from the study as a whole: The study collected blood between about 2004 and 2017, possibly under older ART regimens.

Run at survey level, the immunoSEQ assay was version v3.0. Here immunoSEQ multiplex PCR was the method, and the copy in TCRdb shows in-frame clones only, minus some. The sample yields tens of thousands of clones, roughly 93% seen once. This clone occurred once. Its antigen is not known. This sample comprised unsorted PBMCs, obtained 4.1 years after starting antiretroviral therapy. The receptor was isolated from a woman aged 50 to 60 with HIV.

The CDR3 nucleotides are TGTGCCAGCAGCCAAGATGGCAGGGGCACCGGGGAGCTGTTTTTT. Amino acids: CASSQDGRGTGELFF. The chain is built from TRBV4-2 and TRBJ2-2; D may be TRBD1 (6 bases). The length of the CDR3 is 15 residues. Germline loops: CDR1 LGHNA, CDR2 YNFKEQ. Trimming removed 0 bases at V and 4 bases at J, with 9 bases between.